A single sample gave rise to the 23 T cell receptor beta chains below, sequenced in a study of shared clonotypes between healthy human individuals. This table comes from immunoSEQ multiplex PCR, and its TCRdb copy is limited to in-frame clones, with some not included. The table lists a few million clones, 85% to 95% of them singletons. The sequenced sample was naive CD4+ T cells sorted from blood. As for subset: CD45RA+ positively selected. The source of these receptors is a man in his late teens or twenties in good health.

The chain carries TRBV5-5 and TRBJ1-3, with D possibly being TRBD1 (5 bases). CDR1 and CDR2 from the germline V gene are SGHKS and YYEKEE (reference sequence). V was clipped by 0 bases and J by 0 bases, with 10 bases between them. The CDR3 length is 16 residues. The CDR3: CASSLAGGNSGNTIYF. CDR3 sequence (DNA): TGTGCCAGCAGCTTGGCTGGGGGGAACTCTGGAAACACCATATATTTT. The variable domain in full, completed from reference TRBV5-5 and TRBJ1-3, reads DAGVTQSPTHLIKTRGQQVTLRCSPISGHKSVSWYQQVLGQGPQFIFQYYEKEERGRGNFPDRFSARQFPNYSSELNVNALLLGDSALYLCASSLAGGNSGNTIYFGEGSWLTVV.

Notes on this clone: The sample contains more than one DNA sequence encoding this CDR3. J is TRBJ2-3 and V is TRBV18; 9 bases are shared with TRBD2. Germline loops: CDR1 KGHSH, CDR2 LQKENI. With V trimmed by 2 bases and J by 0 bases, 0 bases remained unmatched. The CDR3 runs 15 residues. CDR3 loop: CASSPTSGSTDTQYF. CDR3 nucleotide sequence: TGTGCCAGCTCACCAACTAGCGGGAGCACAGATACGCAGTATTTT.

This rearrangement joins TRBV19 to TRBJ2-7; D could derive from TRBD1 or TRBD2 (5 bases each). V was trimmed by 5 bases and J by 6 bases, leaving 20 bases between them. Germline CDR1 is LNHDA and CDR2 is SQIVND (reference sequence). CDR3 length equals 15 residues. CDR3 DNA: TGTGCCAGTAGTCCCCATCCGAGGGACGTAACCGAGCAGTACTTC. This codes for CASSPHPRDVTEQYF.

Here the CDR3 reads CASRTGGLKEKLFF. DNA for the CDR3: TGCGCCAGCAGAACCGGGGGCCTAAAAGAAAAACTGTTTTTT. The J gene is TRBJ1-4, the V gene TRBV5-1; D may be TRBD1 (6 bases). Germline V lookup: CDR1 SGHRS, CDR2 YFSETQ. The CDR3 length is 14 residues. V dropped 5 bases and J dropped 8 bases, with 16 bases sitting between them.

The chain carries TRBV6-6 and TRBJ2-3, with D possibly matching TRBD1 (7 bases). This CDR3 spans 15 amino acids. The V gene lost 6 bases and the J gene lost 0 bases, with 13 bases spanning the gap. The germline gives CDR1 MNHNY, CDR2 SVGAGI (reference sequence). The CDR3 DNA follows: TGTGCCAGCAGCAGGGGGGCTGCTAGCACAGATACGCAGTATTTT. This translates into CASSRGAASTDTQYF.

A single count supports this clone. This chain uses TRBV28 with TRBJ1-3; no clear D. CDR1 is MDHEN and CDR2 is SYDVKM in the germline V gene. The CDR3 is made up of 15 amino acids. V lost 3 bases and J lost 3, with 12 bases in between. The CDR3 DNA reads TGTGCCAGCAGTTTGAGTGGGGTGTATGGAAACACCATATATTTT. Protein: CASSLSGVYGNTIYF. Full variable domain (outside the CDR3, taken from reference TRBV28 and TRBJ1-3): DVKVTQSSRYLVKRTGEKVFLECVQDMDHENMFWYRQDPGLGLRLIYFSYDVKMKEKGDIPEGYSVSREKKERFSLILESASTNQTSMYLCASSLSGVYGNTIYFGEGSWLTVV.

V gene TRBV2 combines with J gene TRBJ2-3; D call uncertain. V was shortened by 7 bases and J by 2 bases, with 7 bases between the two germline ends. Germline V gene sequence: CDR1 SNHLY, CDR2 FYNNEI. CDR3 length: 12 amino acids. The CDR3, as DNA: TGTGCCAGCACCATCGCCACAGATACGCAGTATTTT. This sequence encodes CASTIATDTQYF.

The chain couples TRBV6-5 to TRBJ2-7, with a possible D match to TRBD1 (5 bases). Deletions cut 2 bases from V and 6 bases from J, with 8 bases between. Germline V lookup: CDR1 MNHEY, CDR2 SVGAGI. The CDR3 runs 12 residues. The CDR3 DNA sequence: TGTGCCAGCAGTTACGTGGGGCGCGAGCAGTACTTC. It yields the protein CASSYVGREQYF.

The CDR3: CASSQGQVGNSPLHF. As DNA, the CDR3 is TGCGCCAGCAGCCAAGGACAAGTTGGTAATTCACCCCTCCACTTT. V usage is TRBV4-1 and J usage is TRBJ1-6; D not certain. Between the trimmed V and J ends, which lost 1 base and 6 bases, there was a span of 10 bases. Germline values: CDR1 MGHRA, CDR2 YSYEKL. The CDR3 runs to 15 residues.

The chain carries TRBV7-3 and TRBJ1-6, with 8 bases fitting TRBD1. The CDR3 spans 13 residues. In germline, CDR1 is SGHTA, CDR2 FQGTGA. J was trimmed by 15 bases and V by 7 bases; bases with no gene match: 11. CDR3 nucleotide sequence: TGTGCCAGCAATTCAGGGGGCGCAGATAGCCTCCACTTT. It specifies CASNSGGADSLHF.

CDR3 in DNA: TGCGCCAGCAGCTTCGAGGGAGAGAGCTCCTACAATGAGCAGTTCTTC. Its translation is CASSFEGESSYNEQFF. V and J are TRBV5-1 and TRBJ2-1, with a tentative D call TRBD2 (5 bases). V was cut by 2 bases and J by 0 bases, with 12 bases left in between. The CDR3 totals 16 residues. Germline V gene sequence: CDR1 SGHRS, CDR2 YFSETQ.

The CDR3 is CAWSVDYRQTNSPLHF. The DNA for the CDR3 is TGTGCCTGGAGTGTAGACTATAGACAGACCAATTCACCCCTCCACTTT. V is TRBV30 and J is TRBJ1-6, with D possibly matching TRBD1 (5 bases). The CDR3 consists of 16 residues. Germline-derived CDR1 and CDR2 are GTSNPN and SVGIG (reference sequence). Trimming pared 0 bases from V and 7 bases from J, leaving 16 bases between.

The CDR3 DNA reads TGTGCCAACAACAAAGCCAGGGTAGGCACCGGGGAGCTGTTTTTT. Translated: CANNKARVGTGELFF. The chain employs TRBV27 and TRBJ2-2, with TRBD1 as a possible D gene (5 bases). Germline V gives CDR1 MNHEY, CDR2 SMNVEV (reference sequence). This CDR3 has 15 amino acids. The germline V and J ends were trimmed by 10 bases and 4 bases, with 19 bases remaining between them.

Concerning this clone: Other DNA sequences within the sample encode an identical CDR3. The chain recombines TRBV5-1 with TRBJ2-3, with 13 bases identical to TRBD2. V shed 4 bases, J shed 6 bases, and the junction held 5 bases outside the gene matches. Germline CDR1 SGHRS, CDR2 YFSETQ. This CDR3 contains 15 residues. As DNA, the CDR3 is TGCGCCAGCAGCCTCGGACTAGCGGGGGTTGATACGCAGTATTTT. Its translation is CASSLGLAGVDTQYF.

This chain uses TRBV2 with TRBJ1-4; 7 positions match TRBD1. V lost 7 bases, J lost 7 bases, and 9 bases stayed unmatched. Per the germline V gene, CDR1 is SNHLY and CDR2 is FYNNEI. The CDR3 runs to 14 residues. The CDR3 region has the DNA TGTGCCAGCAACAAGGGGGCGCTTGCTGAAAAACTGTTTTTT. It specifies CASNKGALAEKLFF.

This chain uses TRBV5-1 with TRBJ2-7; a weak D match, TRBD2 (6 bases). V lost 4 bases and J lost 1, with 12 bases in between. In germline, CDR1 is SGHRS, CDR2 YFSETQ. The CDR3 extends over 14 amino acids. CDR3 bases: TGCGCCAGCAGCGGGGGACTGGGATCCTACGAGCAGTACTTC. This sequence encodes CASSGGLGSYEQYF.

CDR3 amino acids: CASSVTSQGNKNIQYF. CDR3 nucleotide sequence: TGTGCCAGCAGCGTAACGTCCCAGGGGAACAAAAACATTCAGTACTTC. The chain joins TRBV9 to TRBJ2-4, with D perhaps TRBD1 (6 bases). CDR1 is SGDLS and CDR2 is YYNGEE in the germline V gene. The CDR3 contains 16 residues. V dropped 1 base and J dropped 3 bases, with 14 bases sitting between them. Looking up the rest from reference TRBV9 and TRBJ2-4 gives the full variable domain: DSGVTQTPKHLITATGQRVTLRCSPRSGDLSVYWYQQSLDQGLQFLIQYYNGEERAKGNILERFSAQQFPDLHSELNLSSLELGDSALYFCASSVTSQGNKNIQYFGAGTRLSVL.

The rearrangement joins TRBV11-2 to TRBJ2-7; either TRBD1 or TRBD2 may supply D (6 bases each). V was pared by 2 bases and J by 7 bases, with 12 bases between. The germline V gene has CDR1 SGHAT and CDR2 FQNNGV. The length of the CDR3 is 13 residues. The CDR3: CASSLLQGREQYF. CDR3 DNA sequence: TGTGCCAGCAGCTTACTCCAGGGGAGGGAGCAGTACTTC.

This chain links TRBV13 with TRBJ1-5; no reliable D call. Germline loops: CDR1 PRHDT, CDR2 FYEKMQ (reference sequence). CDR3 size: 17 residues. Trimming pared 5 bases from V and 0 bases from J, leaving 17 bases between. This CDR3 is CASSLVSPPNSNQPQHF. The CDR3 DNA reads TGTGCCAGCAGCCTAGTCTCCCCGCCGAATAGCAATCAGCCCCAGCATTTT.

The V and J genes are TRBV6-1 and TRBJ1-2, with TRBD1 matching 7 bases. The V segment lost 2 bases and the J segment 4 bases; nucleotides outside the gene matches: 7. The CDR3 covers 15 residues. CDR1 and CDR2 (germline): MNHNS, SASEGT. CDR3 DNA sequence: TGTGCCAGCAGTGAAATCGACAGGGACTTCTATGGCTACACCTTC. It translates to CASSEIDRDFYGYTF.

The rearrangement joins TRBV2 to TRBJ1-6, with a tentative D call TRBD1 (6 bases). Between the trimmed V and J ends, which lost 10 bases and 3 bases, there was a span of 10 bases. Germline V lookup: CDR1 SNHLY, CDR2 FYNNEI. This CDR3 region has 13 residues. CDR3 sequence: CATDRYYNSPLHF. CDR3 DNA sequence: TGTGCCACCGACAGGTACTATAATTCACCCCTCCACTTT.

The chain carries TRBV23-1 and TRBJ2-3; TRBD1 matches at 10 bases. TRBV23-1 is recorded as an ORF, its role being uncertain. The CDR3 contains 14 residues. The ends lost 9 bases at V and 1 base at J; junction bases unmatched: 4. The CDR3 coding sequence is TGCGCCAGTCGGGACAGGGGTTGCACAGATACGCAGTATTTT. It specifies CASRDRGCTDTQYF.

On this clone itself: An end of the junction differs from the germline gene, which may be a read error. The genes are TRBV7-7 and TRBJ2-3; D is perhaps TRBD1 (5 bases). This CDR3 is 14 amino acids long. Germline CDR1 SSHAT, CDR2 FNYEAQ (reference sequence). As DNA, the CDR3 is TGTGCTAGCAGCTTAGGCAGGGATTCAGATACGCAGTATTTT. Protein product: CASSLGRDSDTQYF.